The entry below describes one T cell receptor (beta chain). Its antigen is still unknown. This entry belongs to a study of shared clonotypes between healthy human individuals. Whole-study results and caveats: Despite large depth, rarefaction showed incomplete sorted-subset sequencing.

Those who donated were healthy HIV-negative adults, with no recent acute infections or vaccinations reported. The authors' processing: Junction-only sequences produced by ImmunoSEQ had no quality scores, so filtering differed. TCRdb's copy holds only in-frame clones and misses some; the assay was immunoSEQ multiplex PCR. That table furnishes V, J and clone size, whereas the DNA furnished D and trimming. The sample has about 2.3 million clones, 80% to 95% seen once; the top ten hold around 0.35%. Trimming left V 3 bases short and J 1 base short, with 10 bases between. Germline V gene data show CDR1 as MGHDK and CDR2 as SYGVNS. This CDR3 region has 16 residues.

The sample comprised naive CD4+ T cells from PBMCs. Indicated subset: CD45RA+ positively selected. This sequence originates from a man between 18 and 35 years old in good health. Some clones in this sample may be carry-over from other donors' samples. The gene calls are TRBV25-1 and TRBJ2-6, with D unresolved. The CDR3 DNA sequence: TGTGCCAGCAGTGACCTTCCCGCATCTGGGGCCAACGTCCTGACTTTC. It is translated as CASSDLPASGANVLTF.